This T cell receptor (beta chain) was identified during a study of read filtering for tumor transcriptome and immune sequencing. This CDR3 is 15 amino acids long. CDR1 is SGHVS and CDR2 is FNYEAQ in the germline V gene. V trimming: 1 base; J trimming: 6 bases; junction bases outside the gene matches: 8. This library used 300 to 450 ng RNA and molecular barcoded adaptors spanning alpha/delta and beta/gamma chains. MiXCR was run by TCRdb on the reads, yielding one entry per CDR3 protein. The profile shows approximately 62,000 distinct CDR3 sequences, roughly a fifth of them singletons. Regarding this clonotype: A far larger clone is a single base away, which makes a read error likely. This CDR3 fails to terminate in the conserved phenylalanine or tryptophan, so it likely reflects a read error.

V and J are TRBV7-6 and TRBJ1-1; 7 bases agree with TRBD1. The TCR sequence derives from a donor over 35 with multiple myeloma. Sequencing was carried out using a population of CD138-negative cells sorted from bone marrow. In nucleotides, the CDR3 is TGTGCCAGCAGCTTAGTAGGGGGCGCGGGAGCTGAAGCTTTCTCT. It is translated as CASSLVGGAGAEAFS.